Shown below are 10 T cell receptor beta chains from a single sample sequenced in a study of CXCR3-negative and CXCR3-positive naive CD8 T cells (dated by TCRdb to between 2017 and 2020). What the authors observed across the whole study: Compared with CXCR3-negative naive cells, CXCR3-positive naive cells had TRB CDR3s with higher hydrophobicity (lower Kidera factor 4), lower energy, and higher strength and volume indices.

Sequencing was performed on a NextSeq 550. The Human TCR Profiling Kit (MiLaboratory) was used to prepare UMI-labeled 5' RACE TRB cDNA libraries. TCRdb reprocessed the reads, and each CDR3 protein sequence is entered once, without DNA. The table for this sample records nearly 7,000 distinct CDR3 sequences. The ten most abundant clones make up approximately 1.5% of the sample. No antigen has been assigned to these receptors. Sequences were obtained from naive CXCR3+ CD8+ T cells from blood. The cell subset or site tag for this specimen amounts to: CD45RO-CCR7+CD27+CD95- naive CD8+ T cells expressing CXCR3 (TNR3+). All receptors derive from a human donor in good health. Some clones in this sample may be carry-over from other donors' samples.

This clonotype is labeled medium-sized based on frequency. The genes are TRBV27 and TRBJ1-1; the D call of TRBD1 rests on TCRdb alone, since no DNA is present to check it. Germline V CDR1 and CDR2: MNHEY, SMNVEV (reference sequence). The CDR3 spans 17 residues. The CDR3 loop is CASTSRGDTSVGGEAFF.

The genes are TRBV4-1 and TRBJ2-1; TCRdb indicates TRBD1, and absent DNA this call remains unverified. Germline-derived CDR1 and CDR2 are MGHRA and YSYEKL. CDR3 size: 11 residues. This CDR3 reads CASSGGNEQFF.

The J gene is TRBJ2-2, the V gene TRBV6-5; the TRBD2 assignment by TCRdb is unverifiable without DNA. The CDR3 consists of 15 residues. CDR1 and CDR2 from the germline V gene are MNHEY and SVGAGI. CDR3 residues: CASSPGLAETGELFF.

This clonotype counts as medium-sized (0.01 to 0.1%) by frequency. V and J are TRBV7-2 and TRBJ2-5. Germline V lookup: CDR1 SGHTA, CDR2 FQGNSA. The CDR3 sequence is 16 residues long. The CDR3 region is CASSLVGGTDQETQYF.

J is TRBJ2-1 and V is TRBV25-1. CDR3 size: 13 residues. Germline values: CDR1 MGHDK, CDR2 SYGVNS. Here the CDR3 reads CASSGTLGSWKFF.

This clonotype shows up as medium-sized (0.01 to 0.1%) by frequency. This chain's CDR3 is CSESADSYEQYF. The chain employs TRBV20-1 and TRBJ2-7. The CDR3 length is 12 residues. Germline loops: CDR1 DFQATT, CDR2 SNEGSKA (reference sequence).

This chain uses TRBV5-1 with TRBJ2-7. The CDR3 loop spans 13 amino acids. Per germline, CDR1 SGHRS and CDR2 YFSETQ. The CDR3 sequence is CASSLDHSYEQYF.

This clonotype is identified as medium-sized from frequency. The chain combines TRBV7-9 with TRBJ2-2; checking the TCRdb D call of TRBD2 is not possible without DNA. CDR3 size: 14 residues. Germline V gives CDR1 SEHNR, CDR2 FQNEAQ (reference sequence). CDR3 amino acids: CASGTSENTGELFF.

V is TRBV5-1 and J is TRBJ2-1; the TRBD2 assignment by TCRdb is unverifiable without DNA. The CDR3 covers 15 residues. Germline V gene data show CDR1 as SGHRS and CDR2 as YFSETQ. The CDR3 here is CASSIEAEFDNEQFF.

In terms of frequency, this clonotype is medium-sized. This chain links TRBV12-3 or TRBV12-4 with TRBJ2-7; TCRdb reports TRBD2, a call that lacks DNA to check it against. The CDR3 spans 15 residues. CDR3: CASNSGLADSYEQYF.